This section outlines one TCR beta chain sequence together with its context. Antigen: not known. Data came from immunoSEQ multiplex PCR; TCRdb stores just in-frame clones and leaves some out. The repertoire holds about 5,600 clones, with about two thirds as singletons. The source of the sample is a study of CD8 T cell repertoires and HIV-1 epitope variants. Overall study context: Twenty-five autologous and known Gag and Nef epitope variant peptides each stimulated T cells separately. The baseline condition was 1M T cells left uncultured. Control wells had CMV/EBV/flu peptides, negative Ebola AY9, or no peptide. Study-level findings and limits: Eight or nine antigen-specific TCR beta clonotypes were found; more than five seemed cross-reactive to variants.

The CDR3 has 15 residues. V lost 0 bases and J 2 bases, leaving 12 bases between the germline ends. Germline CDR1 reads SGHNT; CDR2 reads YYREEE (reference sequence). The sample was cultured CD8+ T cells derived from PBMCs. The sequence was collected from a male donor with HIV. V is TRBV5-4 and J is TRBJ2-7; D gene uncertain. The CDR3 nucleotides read TGTGCCAGCAGCTTGGAGTGGGCAGGAGCCTACGAGCAGTACTTC. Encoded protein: CASSLEWAGAYEQYF.